This T cell receptor (beta chain) came from a study of T cell responses to AZD1222 COVID-19 vaccine. CDR1 and CDR2 from the germline V gene are GTSNPN and SVGIG (reference sequence). V shed 5 bases, J shed 2 bases, and the junction held 0 bases outside the gene matches. The CDR3 extends over 12 amino acids. Regarding this clone: Its matching antigen is unknown.

General study results and limits: The repertoires were collected only after the peak T cell response.

The table came from immunoSEQ multiplex PCR; TCRdb's copy has only in-frame clones and leaves some out. The repertoire has about 94,000 clones, 85% of them found once; the top ten carry about 4.6%. The V gene is TRBV30, the J gene TRBJ1-5; 7 nucleotides match TRBD1. Sample: peripheral blood, taken 28 days after the second AZD1222 dose. The TCR originated in an adult who received the AZD1222 COVID-19 vaccine. The CDR3 protein is CAWGQGNQPQHF. In DNA form, the CDR3 reads TGTGCCTGGGGACAGGGCAATCAGCCCCAGCATTTT.